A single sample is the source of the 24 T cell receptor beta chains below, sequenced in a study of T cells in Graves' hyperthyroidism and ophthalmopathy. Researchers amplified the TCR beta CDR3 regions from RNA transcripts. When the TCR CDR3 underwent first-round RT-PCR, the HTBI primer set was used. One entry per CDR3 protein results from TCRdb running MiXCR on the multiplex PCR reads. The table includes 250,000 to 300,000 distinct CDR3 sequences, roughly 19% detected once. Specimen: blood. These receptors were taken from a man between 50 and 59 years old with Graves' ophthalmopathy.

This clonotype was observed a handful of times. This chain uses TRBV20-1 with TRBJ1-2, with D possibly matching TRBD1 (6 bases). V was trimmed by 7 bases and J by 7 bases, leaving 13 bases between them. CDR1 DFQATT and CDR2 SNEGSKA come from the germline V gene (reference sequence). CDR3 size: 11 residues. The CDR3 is CSVASGAGYTF. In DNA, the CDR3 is TGCAGTGTAGCCTCGGGGGCTGGCTACACCTTC.

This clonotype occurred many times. This CDR3 reads CAWSSSDSYNSPLHF. The DNA for the CDR3 is TGTGCCTGGAGTTCCTCGGACAGCTATAATTCACCCCTCCACTTT. The chain has TRBV30 and TRBJ1-6, with a possible D match to TRBD1 (6 bases). The V gene lost 2 bases and the J gene lost 3 bases, with 11 bases spanning the gap. Germline CDR1 and CDR2: GTSNPN and SVGIG (reference sequence). This CDR3 comprises 15 residues. The whole variable domain, remainder taken from reference TRBV30 and TRBJ1-6, is SQTIHQWPATLVQPVGSPLSLECTVEGTSNPNLYWYRQAAGRGLQLLFYSVGIGQISSEVPQNLSASRPQDRQFILSSKKLLLSDSGFYLCAWSSSDSYNSPLHFGNGTRLTVT.

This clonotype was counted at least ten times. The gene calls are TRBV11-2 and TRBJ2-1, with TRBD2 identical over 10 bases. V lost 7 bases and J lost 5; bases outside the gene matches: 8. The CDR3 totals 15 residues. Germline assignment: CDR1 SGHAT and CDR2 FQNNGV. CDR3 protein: CASTQGTSGNNEQFF. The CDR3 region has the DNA TGTGCCAGCACCCAGGGCACTAGCGGGAACAATGAGCAGTTCTTC.

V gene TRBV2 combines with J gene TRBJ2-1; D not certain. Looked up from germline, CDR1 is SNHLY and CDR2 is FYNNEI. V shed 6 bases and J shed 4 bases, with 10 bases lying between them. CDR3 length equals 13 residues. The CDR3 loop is CASSPDPYNEQFF. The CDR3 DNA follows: TGTGCCAGCAGCCCGGACCCTTACAATGAGCAGTTCTTC.

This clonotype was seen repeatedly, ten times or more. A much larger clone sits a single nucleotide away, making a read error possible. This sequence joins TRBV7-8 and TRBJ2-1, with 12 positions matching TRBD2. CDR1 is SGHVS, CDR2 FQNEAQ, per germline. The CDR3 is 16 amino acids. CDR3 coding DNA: TGTGCCAACAGCCAAGGGACTAGCGGGCCTATGAATGAGCAGTTCTTC. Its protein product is CANSQGTSGPMNEQFF.

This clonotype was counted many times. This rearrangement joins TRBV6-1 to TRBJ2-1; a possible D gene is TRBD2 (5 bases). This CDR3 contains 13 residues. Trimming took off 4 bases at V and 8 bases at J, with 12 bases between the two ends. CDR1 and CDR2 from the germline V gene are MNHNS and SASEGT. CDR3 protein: CASSAERHYEQFF. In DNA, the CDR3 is TGTGCCAGCAGTGCGGAGCGGCACTATGAGCAGTTCTTC.

CDR3: CASSRGGSEETQYF. The DNA of the CDR3 is TGTGCCAGCTCGCGGGGAGGGTCGGAAGAGACCCAGTACTTC. The gene calls are TRBV18 and TRBJ2-5; the match to TRBD2 covers 7 bases. Germline V gene lookup returns CDR1 KGHSH and CDR2 LQKENI. V was pared by 6 bases and J by 3 bases, with 7 bases of the junction left unmatched. CDR3 length: 14 residues.

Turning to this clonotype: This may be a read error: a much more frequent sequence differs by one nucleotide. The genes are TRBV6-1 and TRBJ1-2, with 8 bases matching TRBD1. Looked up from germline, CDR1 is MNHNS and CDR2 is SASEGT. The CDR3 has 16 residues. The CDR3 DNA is TGTGCCAGCTCCCGGGGGACAGGTTACCCGAACTGTGGCTACACCTTC. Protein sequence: CASSRGTGYPNCGYTF.

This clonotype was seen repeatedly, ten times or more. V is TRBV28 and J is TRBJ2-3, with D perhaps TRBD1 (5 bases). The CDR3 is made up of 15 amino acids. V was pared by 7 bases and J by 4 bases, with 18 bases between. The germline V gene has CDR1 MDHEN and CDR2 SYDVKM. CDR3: CASIKLGPSADTQYF. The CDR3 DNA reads TGTGCCAGCATCAAATTGGGGCCTTCCGCAGATACGCAGTATTTT.

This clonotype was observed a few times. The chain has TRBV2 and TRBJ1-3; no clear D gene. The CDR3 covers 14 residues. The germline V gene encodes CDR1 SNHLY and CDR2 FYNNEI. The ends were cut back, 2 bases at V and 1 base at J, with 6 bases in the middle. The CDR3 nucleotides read TGTGCCAGCAGTGAACACCTTTCTGGAAACACCATATATTTT. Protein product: CASSEHLSGNTIYF. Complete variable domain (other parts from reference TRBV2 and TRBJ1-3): EPEVTQTPSHQVTQMGQEVILRCVPISNHLYFYWYRQILGQKVEFLVSFYNNEISEKSEIFDDQFSVERPDGSNFTLKIRSTKLEDSAMYFCASSEHLSGNTIYFGEGSWLTVV.

CDR3 loop: CAISSAGSYEQYF. The CDR3 DNA reads TGTGCCATCAGTAGTGCCGGCTCCTACGAGCAGTACTTC. V usage is TRBV10-3 and J usage is TRBJ2-7; D is unclear. There are 13 residues in the CDR3. Deletions cut 5 bases from V and 0 bases from J, with 8 bases between. Germline-derived CDR1 and CDR2 are ENHRY and SYGVKD.

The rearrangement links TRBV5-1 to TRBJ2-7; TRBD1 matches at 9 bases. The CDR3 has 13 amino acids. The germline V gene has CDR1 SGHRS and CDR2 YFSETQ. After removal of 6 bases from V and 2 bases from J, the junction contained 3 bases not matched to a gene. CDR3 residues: CASNRQGAYEQYF. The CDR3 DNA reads TGCGCCAGCAACCGACAGGGGGCCTACGAGCAGTACTTC.

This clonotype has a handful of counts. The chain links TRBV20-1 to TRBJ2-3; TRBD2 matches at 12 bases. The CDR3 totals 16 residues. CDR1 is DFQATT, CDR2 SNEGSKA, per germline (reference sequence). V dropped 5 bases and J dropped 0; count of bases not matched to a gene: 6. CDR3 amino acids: CSARGGLAGSTDTQYF. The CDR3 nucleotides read TGCAGTGCTCGGGGTGGACTAGCGGGAAGCACAGATACGCAGTATTTT.

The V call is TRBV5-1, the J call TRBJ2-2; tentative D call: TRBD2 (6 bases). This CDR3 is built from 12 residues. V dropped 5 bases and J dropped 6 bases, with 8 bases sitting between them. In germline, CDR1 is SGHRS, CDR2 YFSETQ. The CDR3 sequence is CASSSGAGELFF. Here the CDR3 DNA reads TGCGCCAGCAGTTCGGGGGCCGGGGAGCTGTTTTTT.

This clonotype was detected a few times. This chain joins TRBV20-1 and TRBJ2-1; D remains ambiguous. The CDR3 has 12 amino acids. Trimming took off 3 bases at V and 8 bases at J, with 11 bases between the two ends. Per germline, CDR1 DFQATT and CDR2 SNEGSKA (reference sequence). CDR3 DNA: TGCAGTGCTAGGGCCGATCTCCATGAGCAGTTCTTC. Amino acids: CSARADLHEQFF.

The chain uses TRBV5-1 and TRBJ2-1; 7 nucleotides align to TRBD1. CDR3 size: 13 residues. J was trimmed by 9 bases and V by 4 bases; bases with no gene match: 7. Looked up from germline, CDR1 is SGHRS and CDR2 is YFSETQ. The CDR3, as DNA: TGCGCCAGCAGCATCAGGACAGGCCGTGAGCAGTTCTTC. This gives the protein CASSIRTGREQFF.

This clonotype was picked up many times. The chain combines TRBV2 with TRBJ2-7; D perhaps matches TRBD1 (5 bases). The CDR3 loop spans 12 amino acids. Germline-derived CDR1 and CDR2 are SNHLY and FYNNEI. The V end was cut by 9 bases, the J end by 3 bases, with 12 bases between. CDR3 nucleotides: TGTGCCAGTAGAGACAGACTCTACGAGCAGTACTTC. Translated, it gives CASRDRLYEQYF.

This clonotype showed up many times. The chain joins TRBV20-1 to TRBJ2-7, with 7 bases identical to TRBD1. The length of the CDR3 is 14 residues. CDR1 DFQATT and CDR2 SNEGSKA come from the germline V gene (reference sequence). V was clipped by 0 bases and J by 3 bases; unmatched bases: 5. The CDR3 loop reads CSARDGTAFYEQYF. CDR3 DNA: TGCAGTGCTAGAGATGGGACAGCTTTCTACGAGCAGTACTTC.

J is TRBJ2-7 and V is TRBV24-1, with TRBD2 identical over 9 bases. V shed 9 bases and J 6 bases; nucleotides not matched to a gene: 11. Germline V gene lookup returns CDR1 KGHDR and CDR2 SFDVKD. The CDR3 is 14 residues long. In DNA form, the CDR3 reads TGTGCCACCGCTCCCAGGGGACTAGCAGGCGAGCAGTACTTC. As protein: CATAPRGLAGEQYF.

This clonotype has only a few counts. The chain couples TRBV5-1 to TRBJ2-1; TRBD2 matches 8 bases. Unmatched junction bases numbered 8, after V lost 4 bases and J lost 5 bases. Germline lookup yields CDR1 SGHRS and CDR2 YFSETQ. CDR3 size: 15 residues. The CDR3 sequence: CASSHLREDHNEQFF. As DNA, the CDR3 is TGCGCCAGCAGCCACCTGCGGGAGGACCACAATGAGCAGTTCTTC.

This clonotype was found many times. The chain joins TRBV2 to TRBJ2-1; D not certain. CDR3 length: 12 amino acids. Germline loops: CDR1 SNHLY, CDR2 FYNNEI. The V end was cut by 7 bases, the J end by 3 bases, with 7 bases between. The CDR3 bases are TGTGCCAGCAAAGGTAACTACAATGAGCAGTTCTTC. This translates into CASKGNYNEQFF.

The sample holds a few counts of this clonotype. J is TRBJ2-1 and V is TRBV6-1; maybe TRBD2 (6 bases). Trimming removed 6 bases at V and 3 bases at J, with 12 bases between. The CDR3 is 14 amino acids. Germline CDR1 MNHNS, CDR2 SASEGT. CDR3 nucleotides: TGTGCCAGCAGGCGAACCGGGGGCTACAATGAGCAGTTCTTC. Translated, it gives CASRRTGGYNEQFF.

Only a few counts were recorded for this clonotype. CDR3 sequence: CASSSGQAWTDTQYF. CDR3 in DNA: TGTGCCAGCAGTTCGGGACAGGCCTGGACAGATACGCAGTATTTT. This sequence joins TRBV6-1 and TRBJ2-3, with 8 bases fitting TRBD1. V lost 5 bases, J lost 3 bases, and 7 bases stayed unmatched. The CDR3 loop spans 15 amino acids. Germline V CDR1 and CDR2: MNHNS, SASEGT.

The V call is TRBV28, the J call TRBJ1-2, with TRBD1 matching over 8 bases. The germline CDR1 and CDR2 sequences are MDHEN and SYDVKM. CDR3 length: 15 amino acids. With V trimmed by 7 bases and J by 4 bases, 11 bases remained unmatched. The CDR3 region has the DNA TGTGCCAGCACCGAAACAGGGGGATCTCCCTATGGCTACACCTTC. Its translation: CASTETGGSPYGYTF.